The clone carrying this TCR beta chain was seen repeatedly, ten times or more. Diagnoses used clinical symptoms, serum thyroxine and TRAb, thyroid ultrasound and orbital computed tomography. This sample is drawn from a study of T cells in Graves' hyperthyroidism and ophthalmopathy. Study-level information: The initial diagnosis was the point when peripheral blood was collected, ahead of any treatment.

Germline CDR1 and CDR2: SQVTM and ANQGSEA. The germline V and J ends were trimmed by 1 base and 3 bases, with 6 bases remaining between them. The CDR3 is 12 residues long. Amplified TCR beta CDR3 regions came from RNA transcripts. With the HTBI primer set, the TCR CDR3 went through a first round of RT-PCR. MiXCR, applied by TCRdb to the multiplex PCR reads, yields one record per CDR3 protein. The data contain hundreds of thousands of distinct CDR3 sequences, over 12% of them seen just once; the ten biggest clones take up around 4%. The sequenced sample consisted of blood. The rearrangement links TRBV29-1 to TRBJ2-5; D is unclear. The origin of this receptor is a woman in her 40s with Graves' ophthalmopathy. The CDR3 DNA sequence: TGCAGCGTTGAAGTGTCAGAAGAGACCCAGTACTTC. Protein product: CSVEVSEETQYF.